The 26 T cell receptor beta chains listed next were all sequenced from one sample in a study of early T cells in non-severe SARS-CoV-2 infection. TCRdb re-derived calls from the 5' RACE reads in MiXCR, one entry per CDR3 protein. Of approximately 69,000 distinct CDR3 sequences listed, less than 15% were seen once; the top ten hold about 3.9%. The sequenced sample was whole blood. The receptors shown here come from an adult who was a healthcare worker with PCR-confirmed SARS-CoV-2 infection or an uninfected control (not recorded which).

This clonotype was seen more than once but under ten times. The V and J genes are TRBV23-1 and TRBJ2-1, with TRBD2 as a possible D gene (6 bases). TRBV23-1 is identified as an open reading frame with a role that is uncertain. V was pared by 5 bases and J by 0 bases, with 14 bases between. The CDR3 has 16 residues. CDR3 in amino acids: CASSSPRTNSYNEQFF. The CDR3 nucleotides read TGCGCCAGCAGTTCCCCAAGGACTAACTCCTACAATGAGCAGTTCTTC.

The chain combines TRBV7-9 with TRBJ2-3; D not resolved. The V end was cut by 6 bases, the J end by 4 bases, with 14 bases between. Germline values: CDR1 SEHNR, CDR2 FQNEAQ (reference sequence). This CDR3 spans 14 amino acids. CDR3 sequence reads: CASSSDLRADTQYF. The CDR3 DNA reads TGTGCCAGCAGTTCGGACCTTCGGGCAGATACGCAGTATTTT. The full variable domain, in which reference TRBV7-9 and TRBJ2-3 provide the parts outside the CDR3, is DTGVSQNPRHKITKRGQNVTFRCDPISEHNRLYWYRQTLGQGPEFLTYFQNEAQLEKSRLLSDRFSAERPKGSFSTLEIQRTEQGDSAMYLCASSSDLRADTQYFGPGTRLTVL.

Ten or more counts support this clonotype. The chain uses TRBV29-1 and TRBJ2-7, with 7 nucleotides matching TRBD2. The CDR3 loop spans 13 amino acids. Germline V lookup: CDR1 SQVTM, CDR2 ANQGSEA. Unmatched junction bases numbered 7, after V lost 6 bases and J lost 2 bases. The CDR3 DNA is TGCAGCGTGGGGCGGGACTACACCTACGAGCAGTACTTC. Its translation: CSVGRDYTYEQYF.

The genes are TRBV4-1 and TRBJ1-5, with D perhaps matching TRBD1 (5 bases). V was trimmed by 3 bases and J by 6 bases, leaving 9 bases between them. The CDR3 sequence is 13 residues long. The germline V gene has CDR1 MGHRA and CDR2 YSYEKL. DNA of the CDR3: TGCGCCAGCAGCCAGGGGCCAGCTCAGCCCCAGCATTTT. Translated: CASSQGPAQPQHF.

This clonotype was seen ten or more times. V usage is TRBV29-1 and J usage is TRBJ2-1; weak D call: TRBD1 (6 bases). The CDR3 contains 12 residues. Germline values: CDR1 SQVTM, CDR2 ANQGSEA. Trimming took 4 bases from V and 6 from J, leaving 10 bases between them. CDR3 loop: CSVGGQGNEQFF. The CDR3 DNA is TGCAGCGTTGGGGGGCAGGGCAATGAGCAGTTCTTC.

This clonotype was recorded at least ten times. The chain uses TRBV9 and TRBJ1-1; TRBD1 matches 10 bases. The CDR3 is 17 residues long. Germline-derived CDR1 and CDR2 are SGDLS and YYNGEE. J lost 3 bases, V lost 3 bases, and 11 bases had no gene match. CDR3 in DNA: TGTGCCAGCAGCGCCACCGGGACAGGGGCTGGAGACACTGAAGCTTTCTTT. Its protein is CASSATGTGAGDTEAFF.

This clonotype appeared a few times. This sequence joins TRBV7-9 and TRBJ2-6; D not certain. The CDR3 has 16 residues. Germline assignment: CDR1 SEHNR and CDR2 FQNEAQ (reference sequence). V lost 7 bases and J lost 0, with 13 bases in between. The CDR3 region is CASTSRGSSGANVLTF. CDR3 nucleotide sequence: TGTGCCAGCACCTCACGAGGAAGCTCTGGGGCCAACGTCCTGACTTTC.

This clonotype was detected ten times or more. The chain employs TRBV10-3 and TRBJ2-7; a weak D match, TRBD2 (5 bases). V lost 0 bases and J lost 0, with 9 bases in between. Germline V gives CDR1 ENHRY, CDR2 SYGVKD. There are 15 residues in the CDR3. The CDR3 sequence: CAISESSGSSYEQYF. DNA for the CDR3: TGTGCCATCAGTGAGTCATCGGGGAGCTCCTACGAGCAGTACTTC.

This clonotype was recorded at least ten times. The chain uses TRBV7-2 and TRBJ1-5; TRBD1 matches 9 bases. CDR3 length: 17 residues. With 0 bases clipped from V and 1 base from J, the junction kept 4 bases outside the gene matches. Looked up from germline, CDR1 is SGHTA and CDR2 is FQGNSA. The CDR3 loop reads CASSLANRGRSNQPQHF. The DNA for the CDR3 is TGTGCCAGCAGCTTAGCCAACAGGGGGCGAAGCAATCAGCCCCAGCATTTT.

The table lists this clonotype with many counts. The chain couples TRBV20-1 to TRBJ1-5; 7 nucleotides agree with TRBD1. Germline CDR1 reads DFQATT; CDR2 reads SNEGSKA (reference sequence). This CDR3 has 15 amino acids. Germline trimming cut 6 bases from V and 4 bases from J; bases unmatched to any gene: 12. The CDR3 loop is CSANHPAGGNQPQHF. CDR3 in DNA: TGCAGTGCAAACCACCCTGCAGGGGGGAATCAGCCCCAGCATTTT.

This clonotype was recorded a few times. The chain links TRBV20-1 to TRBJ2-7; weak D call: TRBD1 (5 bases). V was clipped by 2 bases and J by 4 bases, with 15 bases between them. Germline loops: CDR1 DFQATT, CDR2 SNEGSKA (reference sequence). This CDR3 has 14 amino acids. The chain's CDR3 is CSARTFRDVYEQYF. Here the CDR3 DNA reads TGCAGTGCTAGAACCTTCAGGGATGTATACGAGCAGTACTTC.

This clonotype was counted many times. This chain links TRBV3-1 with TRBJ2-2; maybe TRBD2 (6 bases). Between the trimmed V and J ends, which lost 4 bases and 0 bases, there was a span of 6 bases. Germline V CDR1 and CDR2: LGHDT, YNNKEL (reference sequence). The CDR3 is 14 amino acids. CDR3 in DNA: TGTGCCAGCAGCCGACTAGCGAACACCGGGGAGCTGTTTTTT. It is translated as CASSRLANTGELFF.

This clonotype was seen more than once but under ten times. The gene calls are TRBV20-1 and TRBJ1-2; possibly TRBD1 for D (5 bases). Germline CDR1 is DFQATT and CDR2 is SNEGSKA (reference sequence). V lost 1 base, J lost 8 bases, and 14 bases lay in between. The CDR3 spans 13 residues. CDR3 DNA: TGCAGTGCTAGAGGACGGGGCAGATACGGCTACACCTTC. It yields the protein CSARGRGRYGYTF.

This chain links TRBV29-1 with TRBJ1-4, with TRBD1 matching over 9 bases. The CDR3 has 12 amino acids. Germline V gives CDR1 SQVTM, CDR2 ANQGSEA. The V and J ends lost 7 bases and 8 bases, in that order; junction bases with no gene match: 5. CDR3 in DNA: TGCAGCGCCGGGACAGGGCGAGAAAAACTGTTTTTT. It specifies CSAGTGREKLFF. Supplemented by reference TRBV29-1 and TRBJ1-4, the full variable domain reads SAVISQKPSRDICQRGTSLTIQCQVDSQVTMMFWYRQQPGQSLTLIATANQGSEATYESGFVIDKFPISRPNLTFSTLTVSNMSPEDSSIYLCSAGTGREKLFFGSGTQLSVL.

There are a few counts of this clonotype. Here the CDR3 DNA reads TGCGCCAGCAGCCTGACAGGGGGCAGGAACGAGCAGTACTTC. Protein product: CASSLTGGRNEQYF. This sequence joins TRBV5-1 and TRBJ2-7, with 10 bases fitting TRBD1. The CDR3 runs to 14 residues. V was pared by 4 bases and J by 5 bases, with 6 bases of the junction left unmatched. CDR1 and CDR2 from the germline V gene are SGHRS and YFSETQ.

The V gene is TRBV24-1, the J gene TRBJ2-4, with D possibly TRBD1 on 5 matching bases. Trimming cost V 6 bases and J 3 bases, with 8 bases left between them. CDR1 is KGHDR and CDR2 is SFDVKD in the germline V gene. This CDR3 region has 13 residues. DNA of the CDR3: TGTGCCACCAGTCAGGGTAACAAAAACATTCAGTACTTC. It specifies CATSQGNKNIQYF.

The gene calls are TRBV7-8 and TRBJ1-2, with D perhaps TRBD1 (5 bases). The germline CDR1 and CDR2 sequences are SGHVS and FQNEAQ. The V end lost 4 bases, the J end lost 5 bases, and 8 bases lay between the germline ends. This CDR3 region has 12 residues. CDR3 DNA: TGTGCCAGCAGCTCGACAGAATATGGCTACACCTTC. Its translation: CASSSTEYGYTF.

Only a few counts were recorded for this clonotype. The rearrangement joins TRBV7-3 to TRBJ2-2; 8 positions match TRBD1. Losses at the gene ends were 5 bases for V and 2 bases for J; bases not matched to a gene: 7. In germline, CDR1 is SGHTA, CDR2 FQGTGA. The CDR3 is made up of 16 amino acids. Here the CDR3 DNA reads TGTGCCAGCAGCCCGTACAGGGGGGCCAACACCGGGGAGCTGTTTTTT. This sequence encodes CASSPYRGANTGELFF.

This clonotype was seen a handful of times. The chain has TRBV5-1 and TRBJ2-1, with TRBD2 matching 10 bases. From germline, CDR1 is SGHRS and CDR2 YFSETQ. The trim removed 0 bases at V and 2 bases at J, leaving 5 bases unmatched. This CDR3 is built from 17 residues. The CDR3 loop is CASSLALAGGPYNEQFF. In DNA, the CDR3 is TGCGCCAGCAGCTTGGCCTTAGCGGGAGGTCCCTACAATGAGCAGTTCTTC.

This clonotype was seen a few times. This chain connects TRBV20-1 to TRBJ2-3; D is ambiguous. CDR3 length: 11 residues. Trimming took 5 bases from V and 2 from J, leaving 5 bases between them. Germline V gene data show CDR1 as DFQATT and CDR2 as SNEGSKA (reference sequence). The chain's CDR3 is CSAHHTDTQYF. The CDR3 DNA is TGCAGTGCTCATCACACAGATACGCAGTATTTT.

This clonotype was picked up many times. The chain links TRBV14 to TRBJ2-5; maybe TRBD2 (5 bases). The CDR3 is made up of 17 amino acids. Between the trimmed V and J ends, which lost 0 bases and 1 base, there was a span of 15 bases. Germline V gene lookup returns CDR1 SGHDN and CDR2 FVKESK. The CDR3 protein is CASSQEIARMPQETQYF. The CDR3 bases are TGTGCCAGCAGCCAAGAAATAGCGCGGATGCCCCAAGAGACCCAGTACTTC.

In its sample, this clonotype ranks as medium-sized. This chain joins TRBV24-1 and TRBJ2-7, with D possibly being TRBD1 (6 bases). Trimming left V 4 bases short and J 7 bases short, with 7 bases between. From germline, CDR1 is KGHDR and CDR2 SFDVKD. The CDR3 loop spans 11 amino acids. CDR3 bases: TGTGCCACCAGTGACAGGGGAGAGCAGTACTTC. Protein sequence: CATSDRGEQYF.

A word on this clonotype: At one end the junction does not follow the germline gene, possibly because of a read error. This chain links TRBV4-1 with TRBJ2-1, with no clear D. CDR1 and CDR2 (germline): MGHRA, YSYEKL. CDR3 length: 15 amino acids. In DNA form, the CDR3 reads TGCGCCAGCAGCCAAGAACCAGGCCCACCTGGGTTACCACTCTTC. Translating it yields CASSQEPGPPGLPLF.

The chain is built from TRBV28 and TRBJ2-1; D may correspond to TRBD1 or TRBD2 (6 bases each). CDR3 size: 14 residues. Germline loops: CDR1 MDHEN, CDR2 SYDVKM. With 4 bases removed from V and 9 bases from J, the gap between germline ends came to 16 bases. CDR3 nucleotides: TGTGCCAGCAGTTCTACGGGGGCCTTTCGTGAGCAGTTCTTC. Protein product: CASSSTGAFREQFF.

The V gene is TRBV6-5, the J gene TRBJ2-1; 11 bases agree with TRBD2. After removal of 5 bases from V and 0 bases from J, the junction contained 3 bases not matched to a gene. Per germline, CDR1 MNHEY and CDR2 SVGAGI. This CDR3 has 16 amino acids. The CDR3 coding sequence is TGTGCCAGCAGTGGGACTAGCGGCCCCTCCTACAATGAGCAGTTCTTC. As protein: CASSGTSGPSYNEQFF.

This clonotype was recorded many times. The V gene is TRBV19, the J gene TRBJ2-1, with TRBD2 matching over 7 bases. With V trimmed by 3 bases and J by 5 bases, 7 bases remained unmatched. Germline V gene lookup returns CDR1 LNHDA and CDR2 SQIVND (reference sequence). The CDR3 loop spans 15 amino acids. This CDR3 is CASSMRGRAHNEQFF. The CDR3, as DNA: TGTGCCAGTAGTATGCGTGGGAGGGCCCACAATGAGCAGTTCTTC.